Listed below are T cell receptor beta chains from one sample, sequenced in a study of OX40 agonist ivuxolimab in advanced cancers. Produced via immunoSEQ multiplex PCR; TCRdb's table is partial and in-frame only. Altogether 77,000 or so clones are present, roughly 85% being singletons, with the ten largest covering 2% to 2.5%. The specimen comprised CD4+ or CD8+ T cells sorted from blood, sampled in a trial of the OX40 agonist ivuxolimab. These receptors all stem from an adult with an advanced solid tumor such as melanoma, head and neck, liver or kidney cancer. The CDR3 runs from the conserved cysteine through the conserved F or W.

CSFTGGRDTEAFF | TRBV29-1 | 13 | TRBJ1-1
CASSVVGGSTDTQYF | TRBV9 | 15 | TRBJ2-3
CASSAGTGTGEQYF | TRBV7-8 | 14 | TRBJ2-7
CASRAGTNTEAFF | TRBV6-1 | 13 | TRBJ1-1
CASSLDSAQPQHF | TRBV11-2 | 13 | TRBJ1-5
CASSLAGAGKAETQYF | TRBV5-6 | 16 | TRBJ2-5
CASSEQGMSGDEQYF | TRBV2 | 15 | TRBJ2-7
CASSFIGNTGELFF | TRBV5-6 | 14 | TRBJ2-2
CSVEWFGAEEQYF | TRBV29-1 | 13 | TRBJ2-7
CASSLAGIGGKNTEAFF | TRBV5-6 | 17 | TRBJ1-1
CASSSPDRGLYEQFF | TRBV7-2 | 15 | TRBJ2-1
CASSLDASTGNTIYF | TRBV5-1 | 15 | TRBJ1-3
CSVGQGEKLFF | TRBV29-1 | 11 | TRBJ1-4
CASSLGLAGSQETQYF | TRBV7-2 | 16 | TRBJ2-5
CASSLGDYEQYF | TRBV7-9 | 12 | TRBJ2-7
CASRVTLNQPQHF | TRBV6-5 | 13 | TRBJ1-5